This TCR beta chain was profiled in a study of blood T cell repertoires in COVID-19. Assay: immunoSEQ multiplex PCR; the TCRdb copy retains only in-frame clones and omits some. The data contain around 250,000 clones, 86% of them singletons. The CDR3 is 15 residues long. CDR1 is KGHSH, CDR2 LQKENI, per germline. The trim removed 10 bases at V and 7 bases at J, leaving 15 bases unmatched. Sequenced sample: peripheral blood. The source is a woman aged 60 to 75 who had recovered from COVID-19. The chain has TRBV18 and TRBJ1-2; 10 bases are shared with TRBD1. DNA of the CDR3: TGTGCCACTGGAATCGGGACAGGGGATCTGGGTGGCTACACCTTC. Its translation is CATGIGTGDLGGYTF. The full variable domain, its missing parts supplied by reference TRBV18 and TRBJ1-2, is NAGVMQNPRHLVRRRGQEARLRCSPMKGHSHVYWYRQLPEEGLKFMVYLQKENIIDESGMPKERFSAEFPKEGPSILRIQQVVRGDSAAYFCATGIGTGDLGGYTFGSGTRLTVV.